The 20 T cell receptor beta chains below all came from one sample that was sequenced in a study of OX40 agonist ivuxolimab in advanced cancers. Library method: the immunoSEQ multiplex PCR assay. TCRdb mirrors the immuneACCESS table, restricted to in-frame sequences. Some clones are absent from its copies; in checked studies, under half trace to an unresolved V gene, and the reason for the others is unknown. The sample records tens of thousands of clones, around 90% of which are singletons. The ten top clones hold approximately 0.5% of the sample. Material: CD4+ or CD8+ T cells sorted from blood, obtained in a trial of the OX40 agonist ivuxolimab. Receptor source: an adult with an advanced solid tumor such as melanoma, head and neck, liver or kidney cancer.

This clone was seen only once. CDR3 coding DNA: TGTGCCAGTAAGACGTTGGACGAGCACACCGGGGAGCTGTTTTTT. Encoded protein: CASKTLDEHTGELFF. This chain connects TRBV19 to TRBJ2-2; the D is unclear. The CDR3 is 15 residues long. V lost 7 bases to trimming and J lost 3 bases, with 15 bases between them. From germline, CDR1 is LNHDA and CDR2 SQIVND (reference sequence).

V usage is TRBV11-2 and J usage is TRBJ1-5; 8 positions match TRBD1. After removal of 1 base from V and 6 bases from J, the junction contained 5 bases not matched to a gene. CDR3 length: 15 residues. The germline V gene has CDR1 SGHAT and CDR2 FQNNGV. In DNA, the CDR3 is TGTGCCAGCAGCTTAGGGGGGACAGGTAGTCAGCCCCAGCATTTT. This sequence encodes CASSLGGTGSQPQHF.

This chain connects TRBV9 to TRBJ2-7, with 7 bases that match TRBD1. Germline lookup yields CDR1 SGDLS and CDR2 YYNGEE. V dropped 4 bases and J dropped 4; count of bases not matched to a gene: 5. The CDR3 extends over 13 amino acids. The CDR3 bases are TGTGCCAGCAGCAGGGACAGCGGTTACGAGCAGTACTTC. This translates into CASSRDSGYEQYF. Supplemented by reference TRBV9 and TRBJ2-7, the full variable domain reads DSGVTQTPKHLITATGQRVTLRCSPRSGDLSVYWYQQSLDQGLQFLIQYYNGEERAKGNILERFSAQQFPDLHSELNLSSLELGDSALYFCASSRDSGYEQYFGPGTRLTVT.

The CDR3, as DNA: TGCAGCGTGAGGCCGAGTGGGGGGAAGACCCAGTACTTC. This sequence encodes CSVRPSGGKTQYF. The chain is built from TRBV29-1 and TRBJ2-5; D is possibly TRBD2 (6 bases). Per germline, CDR1 SQVTM and CDR2 ANQGSEA. Trimming pared 6 bases from V and 6 bases from J, leaving 17 bases between. The length of the CDR3 is 13 residues.

The chain couples TRBV5-6 to TRBJ2-1; TRBD2 agrees at 10 bases. Per germline, CDR1 SGHDT and CDR2 YYEEEE. After removal of 0 bases from V and 10 bases from J, the junction contained 7 bases not matched to a gene. The CDR3 spans 15 residues. The CDR3 nucleotides are TGTGCCAGCAGCTTGGACCTAGCGGGAGTCGGGGAGCAGTTCTTC. This codes for CASSLDLAGVGEQFF.

The chain recombines TRBV9 with TRBJ2-5; possible D gene TRBD2, 5 bases. Germline CDR1 reads SGDLS; CDR2 reads YYNGEE. The CDR3 covers 14 residues. Trimming stripped 1 base from V and 5 bases from J, with 12 bases between. CDR3 in amino acids: CASSVSRGMETQYF. CDR3 nucleotide sequence: TGTGCCAGCAGCGTAAGCCGAGGGATGGAGACCCAGTACTTC.

The rearrangement joins TRBV27 to TRBJ1-4, with TRBD1 matching 8 bases. V shed 2 bases, J shed 8 bases, and the junction held 1 base outside the gene matches. Germline CDR1 MNHEY, CDR2 SMNVEV (reference sequence). This CDR3 has 13 residues. CDR3 sequence: CASSLTGGEKLFF. In DNA, the CDR3 is TGTGCCAGCAGTTTAACAGGGGGAGAAAAACTGTTTTTT.

V and J are TRBV19 and TRBJ2-1; 8 nucleotides match TRBD2. This CDR3 has 17 amino acids. The V and J ends lost 5 bases and 3 bases, in that order; junction bases with no gene match: 12. CDR1 is LNHDA, CDR2 SQIVND, per germline (reference sequence). Here the CDR3 reads CASSPRVLAGLYNEQFF. The DNA for the CDR3 is TGTGCCAGTAGTCCGAGGGTCCTAGCGGGCCTCTACAATGAGCAGTTCTTC.

This sequence joins TRBV2 and TRBJ2-1, with 10 bases that match TRBD2. With 5 bases clipped from V and 6 bases from J, the junction kept 4 bases outside the gene matches. The CDR3 sequence is 14 residues long. Germline V gene sequence: CDR1 SNHLY, CDR2 FYNNEI. The CDR3 reads CASSPRLAGNEQFF. The CDR3 DNA reads TGTGCCAGCAGTCCCAGACTAGCGGGCAATGAGCAGTTCTTC.

This chain joins TRBV5-1 and TRBJ2-5; D not resolved. The CDR3 has 11 residues. Trimming took 8 bases from V and 5 from J, leaving 10 bases between them. Germline V CDR1 and CDR2: SGHRS, YFSETQ. The CDR3 is CASKGTETQYF. CDR3 nucleotides: TGCGCCAGTAAGGGTACGGAGACCCAGTACTTC.

The genes are TRBV6-6 and TRBJ2-2, with D tentatively TRBD1 or TRBD2 (6 bases each). Germline V gene data show CDR1 as MNHNY and CDR2 as SVGAGI (reference sequence). The length of the CDR3 is 14 residues. Deletions cut 8 bases from V and 2 bases from J, with 12 bases between. CDR3 sequence (DNA): TGTGCCAGCGGCGGGACAAGCAACACCGGGGAGCTGTTTTTT. Amino acid sequence: CASGGTSNTGELFF.

This clone showed up just once. V is TRBV6-5 and J is TRBJ2-5; the match to TRBD1 covers 10 bases. The CDR3 has 16 amino acids. V lost 0 bases, J lost 3 bases, and 4 bases stayed unmatched. CDR1 is MNHEY and CDR2 is SVGAGI in the germline V gene. The CDR3 bases are TGTGCCAGCAGTTACTCCGCCGGGACAGGGGAAGAGACCCAGTACTTC. This translates into CASSYSAGTGEETQYF.

This rearrangement joins TRBV5-1 to TRBJ2-1; 16 bases align to TRBD2. Germline CDR1 is SGHRS and CDR2 is YFSETQ. The V and J ends lost 4 bases and 7 bases, in that order; junction bases with no gene match: 8. This CDR3 region has 17 residues. The CDR3 loop reads CASSPGLAGGPWNEQFF. The CDR3 DNA reads TGCGCCAGCAGCCCGGGACTAGCGGGAGGGCCCTGGAATGAGCAGTTCTTC.

The CDR3 region has the DNA TGTGCCAGCAGCCCTCCTGGGACAGGGGGCCCAGATACGCAGTATTTT. It yields the protein CASSPPGTGGPDTQYF. This sequence joins TRBV5-4 and TRBJ2-3; 12 bases align to TRBD1. Trimming took 4 bases from V and 4 from J; bases not matched to a gene: 7. Per the germline V gene, CDR1 is SGHNT and CDR2 is YYREEE (reference sequence). The CDR3 totals 16 residues.

V is TRBV18 and J is TRBJ2-2, with a possible D match to TRBD2 (5 bases). The ends were cut back, 3 bases at V and 2 bases at J, with 10 bases in the middle. The CDR3 runs to 15 residues. Per the germline V gene, CDR1 is KGHSH and CDR2 is LQKENI. CDR3 in DNA: TGTGCCAGCTCACCGGAAGCGGCCAACACCGGGGAGCTGTTTTTT. Translating it yields CASSPEAANTGELFF.

The chain carries TRBV19 and TRBJ1-4; weak D call: TRBD1 (5 bases). In germline, CDR1 is LNHDA, CDR2 SQIVND (reference sequence). The CDR3 covers 15 residues. Trimming cost V 10 bases and J 0 bases, with 15 bases left between them. The CDR3 spells CAIGRLGPTNEKLFF. CDR3 DNA: TGTGCCATTGGGAGACTGGGGCCAACTAATGAAAAACTGTTTTTT.

This clone was seen only a few times. The chain links TRBV5-1 to TRBJ2-5, with no clear D. CDR1 SGHRS and CDR2 YFSETQ come from the germline V gene. V dropped 3 bases and J dropped 5 bases, with 20 bases sitting between them. This CDR3 is 16 amino acids long. The DNA for the CDR3 is TGCGCCAGCAGCTCCTATCCGACGGGTCCCCCCGAGACCCAGTACTTC. Its translation is CASSSYPTGPPETQYF.

The genes are TRBV19 and TRBJ2-3; possibly TRBD2 for D (6 bases). From germline, CDR1 is LNHDA and CDR2 SQIVND (reference sequence). Trimming removed 6 bases from V and 1 base from J, with 17 bases in between. CDR3 size: 16 residues. The CDR3 DNA reads as TGTGCCAGTAGCCGTATCGGGGGTCAGGGCACAGATACGCAGTATTTT. Translation: CASSRIGGQGTDTQYF.

The genes are TRBV4-1 and TRBJ2-5; 11 nucleotides agree with TRBD1. Trimming at V came to 2 bases and at J to 4 bases, leaving 3 bases not matched to a gene. The CDR3 has 15 amino acids. CDR1 is MGHRA and CDR2 is YSYEKL in the germline V gene. The CDR3 reads CASSQTGTGGETQYF. CDR3 sequence (DNA): TGCGCCAGCAGCCAAACCGGGACAGGGGGAGAGACCCAGTACTTC.

The chain employs TRBV11-3 and TRBJ2-5, with D possibly being TRBD1 or TRBD2 (7 bases each). The CDR3 sequence is 16 residues long. The germline gives CDR1 SGHNT, CDR2 YENEEA. The V gene lost 6 bases and the J gene lost 6 bases, with 23 bases spanning the gap. CDR3 amino acids: CASRGGRREGTKTQYF. In DNA form, the CDR3 reads TGTGCCAGCAGAGGGGGCAGGAGGGAGGGTACAAAGACCCAGTACTTC.